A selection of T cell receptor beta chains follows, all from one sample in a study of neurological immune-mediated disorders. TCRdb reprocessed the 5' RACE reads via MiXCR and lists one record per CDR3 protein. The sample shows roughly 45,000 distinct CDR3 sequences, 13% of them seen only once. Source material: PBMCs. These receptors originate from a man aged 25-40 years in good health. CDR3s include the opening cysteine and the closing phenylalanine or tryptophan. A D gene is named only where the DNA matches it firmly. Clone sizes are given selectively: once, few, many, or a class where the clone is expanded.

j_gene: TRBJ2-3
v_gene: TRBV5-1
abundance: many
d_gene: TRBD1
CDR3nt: TGCGCCAGCAGCTTTAGACAGGGCCAAGATACGCAGTATTTT
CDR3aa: CASSFRQGQDTQYF

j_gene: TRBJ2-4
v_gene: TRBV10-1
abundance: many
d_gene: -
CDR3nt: TGCGCCAGCAGTCTTGGTGGTAGAAACATTCAGTACTTC
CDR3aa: CASSLGGRNIQYF

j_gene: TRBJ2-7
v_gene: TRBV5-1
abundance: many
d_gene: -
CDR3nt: TGCGCCAGCAGCTTGGGACAGAACTCCTACGAGCAGTACTTC
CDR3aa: CASSLGQNSYEQYF

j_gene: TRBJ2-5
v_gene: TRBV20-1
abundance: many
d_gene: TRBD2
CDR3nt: TGCAGTGCAATCGAGGGGAGGGTACAAGAGACCCAGTACTTC
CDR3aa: CSAIEGRVQETQYF

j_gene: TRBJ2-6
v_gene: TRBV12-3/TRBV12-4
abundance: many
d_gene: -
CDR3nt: TGTGCCAGCAGTTCCCACCAGATCTCTGGGGCCAACGTCCTGACTTTC
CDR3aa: CASSSHQISGANVLTF

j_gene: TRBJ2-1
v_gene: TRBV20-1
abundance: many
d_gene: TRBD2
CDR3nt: TGCAGTGCTAGAACAGTTAGCGGGGGGCCCTACAATGAGCAGTTCTTC
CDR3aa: CSARTVSGGPYNEQFF

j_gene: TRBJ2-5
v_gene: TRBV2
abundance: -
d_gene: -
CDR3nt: TGTGCCAGCAGTCACGGGGAGACCCAGTACTTC
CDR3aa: CASSHGETQYF

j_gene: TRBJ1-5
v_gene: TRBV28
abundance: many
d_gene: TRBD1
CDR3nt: TGTGTCAGCAGGTCGGCAGGGGGTGGGCCCCAGCATTTT
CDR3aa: CVSRSAGGGPQHF

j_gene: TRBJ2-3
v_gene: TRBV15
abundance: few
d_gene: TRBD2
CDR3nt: TGTGCCACCAGCCTTCGGGGGGGCCCCGGAGATACGCAGTATTTT
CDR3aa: CATSLRGGPGDTQYF

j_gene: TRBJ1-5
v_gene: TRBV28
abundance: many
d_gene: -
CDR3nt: TGTGCCAGCAGTTCAGGGGCGACCCCGAGCAATCAGCCCCAGCATTTT
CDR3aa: CASSSGATPSNQPQHF

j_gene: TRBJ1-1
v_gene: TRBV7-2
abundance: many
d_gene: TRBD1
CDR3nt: TGTGCCAGCAGCACCAGACAGGGCACTGAAGCTTTCTTT
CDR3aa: CASSTRQGTEAFF

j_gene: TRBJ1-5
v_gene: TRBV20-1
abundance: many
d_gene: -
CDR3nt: TGCAGTGCTAGAGTGGGGCAGAGCAATCAGCCCCAGCATTTT
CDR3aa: CSARVGQSNQPQHF

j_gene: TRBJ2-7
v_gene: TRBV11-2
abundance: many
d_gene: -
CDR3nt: TGTGCCAGCAGCTTAGTACTTGGGCCCTCCTACGAGCAGTACTTC
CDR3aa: CASSLVLGPSYEQYF

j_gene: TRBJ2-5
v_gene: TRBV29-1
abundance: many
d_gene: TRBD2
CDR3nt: TGCAGTGTAGGGCTAGCGGGAGGCGTCCAAGAGACCCAGTACTTC
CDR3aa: CSVGLAGGVQETQYF

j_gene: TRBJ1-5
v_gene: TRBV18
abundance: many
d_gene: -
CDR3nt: TGTGCCAGCTCGCCTTGGACAGTTAGCAATCAGCCCCAGCATTTT
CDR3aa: CASSPWTVSNQPQHF

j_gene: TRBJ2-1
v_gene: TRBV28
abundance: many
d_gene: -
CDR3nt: TGTGCCAGCAGCCTCCTATCTGGAGAGCAGTTCTTC
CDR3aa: CASSLLSGEQFF

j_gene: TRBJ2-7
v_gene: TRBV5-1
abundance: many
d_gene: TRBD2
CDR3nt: TGCGCCAGCAGCTTGGGACTAGCGGGAGATGAGCAGTACTTC
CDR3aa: CASSLGLAGDEQYF

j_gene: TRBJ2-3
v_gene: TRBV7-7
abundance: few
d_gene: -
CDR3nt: TGTGCCAGCAGCCAGCTCCGCACAGATACGCAGTATTTT
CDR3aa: CASSQLRTDTQYF

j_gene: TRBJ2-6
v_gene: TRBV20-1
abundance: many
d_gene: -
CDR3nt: TGCAGTGCTAGAGATGGGAAGAAACTTATTGGAGGGGCCAACGTCCTGACTTTC
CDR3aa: CSARDGKKLIGGANVLTF

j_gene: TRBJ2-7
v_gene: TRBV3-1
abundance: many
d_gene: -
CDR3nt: TGTGCCAGCAGCCGAGCCGGGGACGAGCAGTACTTC
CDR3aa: CASSRAGDEQYF

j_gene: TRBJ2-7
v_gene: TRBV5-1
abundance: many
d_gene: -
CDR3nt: TGCGCCAGCAGCTTAGTCCAGGACTACGAGCAGTACTTC
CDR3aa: CASSLVQDYEQYF

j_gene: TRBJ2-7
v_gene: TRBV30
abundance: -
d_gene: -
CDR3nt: TGTGCCTGCGCCCGGGCCCCGCGAGAGCAGTACTTC
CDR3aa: CACARAPREQYF

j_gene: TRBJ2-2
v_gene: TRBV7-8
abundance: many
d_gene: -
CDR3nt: TGTGCCAGCAGCTTCTTGGGTCGAAACACCGGGGAGCTGTTTTTT
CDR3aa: CASSFLGRNTGELFF

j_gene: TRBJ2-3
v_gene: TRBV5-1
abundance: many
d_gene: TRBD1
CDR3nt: TGCGCCAGCAGCCTGGTGACAGGGGAGAAAGATACGCAGTATTTT
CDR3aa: CASSLVTGEKDTQYF

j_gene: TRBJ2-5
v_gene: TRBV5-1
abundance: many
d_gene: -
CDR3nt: TGCGCCAGCAGCCATGGGCCATCCGGGAGTGAGACCCAGTACTTC
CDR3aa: CASSHGPSGSETQYF

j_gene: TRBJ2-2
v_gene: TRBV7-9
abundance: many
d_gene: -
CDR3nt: TGTGCCAGCAGCTTAATTAAGAACACCGGGGAGCTGTTTTTT
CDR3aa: CASSLIKNTGELFF

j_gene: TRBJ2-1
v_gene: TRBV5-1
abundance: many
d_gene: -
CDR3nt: TGCGCCAGCAGCTTGGCACTAGGTACCTACAATGAGCAGTTCTTC
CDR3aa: CASSLALGTYNEQFF

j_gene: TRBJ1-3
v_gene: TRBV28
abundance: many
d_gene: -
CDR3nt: TGTGCCAGCAGTTTATATGGCAGTTCCTCTGGAAACACCATATATTTT
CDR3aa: CASSLYGSSSGNTIYF

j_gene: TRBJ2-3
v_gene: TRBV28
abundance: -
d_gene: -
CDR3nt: TGTGCCAGCAGTTCCATGATAGGGACCGGTCTCGGGGATACGCAGTATTTT
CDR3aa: CASSSMIGTGLGDTQYF

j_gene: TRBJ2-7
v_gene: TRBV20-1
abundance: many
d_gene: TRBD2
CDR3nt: TGCAGTGCTGGGGGGGGTCGGTCCTACGAGCAGTACTTC
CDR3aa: CSAGGGRSYEQYF

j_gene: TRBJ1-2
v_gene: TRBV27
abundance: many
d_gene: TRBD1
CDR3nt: TGTGCCAGCAGTATAACAGGGGGCTCTTACTATGGCTACACCTTC
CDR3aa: CASSITGGSYYGYTF

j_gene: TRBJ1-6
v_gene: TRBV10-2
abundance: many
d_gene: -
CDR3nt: TGCGCCAGCAGTGAGGGCGGGAATTCACCCCTCCACTTT
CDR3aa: CASSEGGNSPLHF

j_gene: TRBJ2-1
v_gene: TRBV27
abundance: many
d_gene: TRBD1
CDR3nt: TGTGCCACCCGGGACAGGGCCCACAATGAGCAGTTCTTC
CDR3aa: CATRDRAHNEQFF

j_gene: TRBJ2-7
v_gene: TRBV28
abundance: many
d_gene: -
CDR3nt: TGTGCCACCGGCGGGGACTCCTACGAGCAGTACTTC
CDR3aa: CATGGDSYEQYF

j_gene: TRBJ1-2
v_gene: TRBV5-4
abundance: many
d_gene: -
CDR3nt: TGTGCCAGCAGCTTGGACAGGGTCTATGGCTACACCTTC
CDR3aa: CASSLDRVYGYTF

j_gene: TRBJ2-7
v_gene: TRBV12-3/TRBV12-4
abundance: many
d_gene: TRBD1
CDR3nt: TGTGCCAGCAGTCAAACGACAGGGCTCGAGCAGTACTTC
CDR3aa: CASSQTTGLEQYF

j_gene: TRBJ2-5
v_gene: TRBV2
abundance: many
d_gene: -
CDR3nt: TGTGCCAGCATCAGGGGAGTGGGAGAGACCCAGTACTTC
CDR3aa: CASIRGVGETQYF

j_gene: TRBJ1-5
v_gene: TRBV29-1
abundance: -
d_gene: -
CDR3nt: TGCAGCGTCTGGACGAAAGAAGGACATCCCCAGCATTTT
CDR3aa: CSVWTKEGHPQHF

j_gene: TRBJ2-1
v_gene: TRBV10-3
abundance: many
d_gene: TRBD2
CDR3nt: TGTGCCATCAGTGAGTCGTCTAGCGGGAGCTACAATGAGCAGTTCTTC
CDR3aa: CAISESSSGSYNEQFF

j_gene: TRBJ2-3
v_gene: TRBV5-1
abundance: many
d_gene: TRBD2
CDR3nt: TGCGCCAGCAGCCTACGGGAGGGCACAGATACGCAGTATTTT
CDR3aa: CASSLREGTDTQYF

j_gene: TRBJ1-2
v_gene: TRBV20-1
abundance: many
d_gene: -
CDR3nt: TGCAGTGCCGGGGGGACGGCTAACTATGGCTACACCTTC
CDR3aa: CSAGGTANYGYTF

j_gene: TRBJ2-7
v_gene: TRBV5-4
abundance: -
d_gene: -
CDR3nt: -
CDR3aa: CASSFYICSASVQGYPYEQYF

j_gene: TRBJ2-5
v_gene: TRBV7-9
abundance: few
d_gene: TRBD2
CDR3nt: TGTGCCAGCAGCTACGCGTCGGGGGGGGGAGAGACCCAGTACTTC
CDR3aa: CASSYASGGGETQYF